The next 25 T cell receptor beta chains were all read from a single sample in a study of T cells after yellow fever vaccination. TCRdb processed the 5' RACE reads anew with MiXCR; each CDR3 protein has one entry. Among 300,000 to 350,000 distinct CDR3 sequences listed, 4% were seen once. This material consisted of PBMCs, taken 5 days after the yellow fever booster vaccination. The origin of the receptors is a man aged 18 to 30 who received the YFV17D yellow fever vaccine.

In its sample, this clonotype was seen a few times. V and J are TRBV7-9 and TRBJ2-1; D is perhaps TRBD1 (6 bases). The CDR3 is 17 residues long. Trimming removed 3 bases at V and 0 bases at J, with 15 bases between. Germline V lookup: CDR1 SEHNR, CDR2 FQNEAQ (reference sequence). CDR3 in DNA: TGTGCCAGCAGCTTTCACAGGGTCCTTAGCTCCTACAATGAGCAGTTCTTC. Translated, it gives CASSFHRVLSSYNEQFF.

This clonotype came up many times. The chain has TRBV5-1 and TRBJ2-7, with 7 bases that match TRBD2. Germline V gene sequence: CDR1 SGHRS, CDR2 YFSETQ. The CDR3 has 14 residues. V was pared by 4 bases and J by 6 bases, with 10 bases of the junction left unmatched. Here the CDR3 reads CASSPDGLDGEQYV. The CDR3 DNA sequence: TGCGCCAGCAGCCCGGATGGACTAGACGGCGAGCAGTACGTC.

This rearrangement joins TRBV28 to TRBJ1-6; no definite D call. Trimming removed 2 bases from V and 3 bases from J, with 8 bases in between. This CDR3 is 15 amino acids long. Germline CDR1 MDHEN, CDR2 SYDVKM. CDR3 in DNA: TGTGCCAGCAGTTTAGAGGGTTACTATAATTCACCCCTCCACTTT. It is translated as CASSLEGYYNSPLHF.

This clonotype has at least ten counts. The chain couples TRBV12-3 or TRBV12-4 to TRBJ2-6; tentative D call: TRBD2 (5 bases). The CDR3 totals 15 residues. The V end was cut by 3 bases, the J end by 4 bases, with 10 bases between. CDR3 in DNA: TGTGCCAGCAGTTTCCCCGGGGTAGGGGCCAACGTCCTGACTTTC. Protein: CASSFPGVGANVLTF.

This clonotype was counted many times. This chain connects TRBV9 to TRBJ2-7; 8 positions match TRBD1. CDR3 length: 14 residues. The ends lost 0 bases at V and 3 bases at J; junction bases unmatched: 2. The germline gives CDR1 SGDLS, CDR2 YYNGEE. The CDR3: CASSVAGQGYEQYF. CDR3 coding DNA: TGTGCCAGCAGCGTAGCAGGACAGGGCTACGAGCAGTACTTC.

The CDR3 DNA is TGCGCCAGCAGCCCCACCTACTCGATCCCGACTAGCACAGATACGCAGTATTTT. Translating it yields CASSPTYSIPTSTDTQYF. This sequence joins TRBV5-1 and TRBJ2-3; D uncertain. The CDR3 contains 18 residues. The germline V gene encodes CDR1 SGHRS and CDR2 YFSETQ. Trimming stripped 4 bases from V and 0 bases from J, with 21 bases between.

This clonotype was counted at least ten times. The CDR3 spells CSVGQGEAFF. In nucleotides, the CDR3 is TGCAGCGTGGGACAGGGTGAAGCTTTCTTT. The genes are TRBV29-1 and TRBJ1-1; 9 nucleotides agree with TRBD1. The J segment lost 7 bases and the V segment lost 6 bases, leaving 0 bases of the junction unmatched. CDR1 is SQVTM, CDR2 ANQGSEA, per germline. CDR3 length equals 10 residues.

The V and J genes are TRBV12-3 or TRBV12-4 and TRBJ1-4; the D is unclear. CDR3 size: 12 residues. Trimming removed 5 bases from V and 8 bases from J, with 9 bases in between. The CDR3 nucleotides read TGTGCCAGCAGTACGGGTGGGGAAAAACTGTTTTTT. Translating it yields CASSTGGEKLFF.

The V call is TRBV5-1, the J call TRBJ2-5; 9 bases are shared with TRBD1. Unmatched junction bases numbered 6, after V lost 2 bases and J lost 1 base. CDR3 size: 16 residues. Germline CDR1 SGHRS, CDR2 YFSETQ. The CDR3 nucleotides read TGCGCCAGCAGCTTCCAACTGACAGGGGGCCAAGAGACCCAGTACTTC. It encodes CASSFQLTGGQETQYF. The variable domain in full, with the rest retrieved from reference TRBV5-1 and TRBJ2-5, is KAGVTQTPRYLIKTRGQQVTLSCSPISGHRSVSWYQQTPGQGLQFLFEYFSETQRNKGNFPGRFSGRQFSNSRSEMNVSTLELGDSALYLCASSFQLTGGQETQYFGPGTRLLVL.

This clonotype has a handful of counts. The chain employs TRBV18 and TRBJ1-5; 10 positions agree with TRBD1. The V gene's germline CDR1 is KGHSH and CDR2 LQKENI. V shed 0 bases, J shed 6 bases, and the junction held 8 bases outside the gene matches. This CDR3 spans 17 amino acids. The CDR3 nucleotides read TGTGCCAGCTCACCACCTTCCGGGACAGGGGCTATTCAGCCCCAGCATTTT. The encoded protein is CASSPPSGTGAIQPQHF.

Many counts were recorded for this clonotype. One junction end disagrees with the germline gene, perhaps due to a read error. The genes are TRBV18 and TRBJ2-1; the match to TRBD2 covers 9 bases. The CDR3 runs to 15 residues. Germline V gene lookup returns CDR1 KGHSH and CDR2 LQKENI. The CDR3 sequence: CASSPPISGGPKQIF. Here the CDR3 DNA reads TGTGCCAGCTCACCACCGATTAGCGGGGGCCCTAAGCAGATCTTC.

This clonotype was seen repeatedly, ten times or more. The chain combines TRBV12-3 or TRBV12-4 with TRBJ1-1, with D possibly matching TRBD1 (6 bases). V lost 8 bases to trimming and J lost 2 bases, with 12 bases between them. There are 13 residues in the CDR3. CDR3 sequence (DNA): TGTGCCAGCGGCGTACAGGGAAACACTGAAGCTTTCTTT. Protein sequence: CASGVQGNTEAFF.

The genes are TRBV25-1 and TRBJ1-5; TRBD1 matches at 8 bases. V gave up 2 bases and J gave up 4 bases; unmatched junction bases: 4. Germline CDR1 MGHDK, CDR2 SYGVNS. CDR3 size: 15 residues. The CDR3 is CASSEGGTGNQPQHF. The CDR3 DNA is TGTGCCAGCAGTGAAGGGGGGACAGGTAATCAGCCCCAGCATTTT. The full variable domain, rest sourced from reference TRBV25-1 and TRBJ1-5, is EADIYQTPRYLVIGTGKKITLECSQTMGHDKMYWYQQDPGMELHLIHYSYGVNSTEKGDLSSESTVSRIRTEHFPLTLESARPSHTSQYLCASSEGGTGNQPQHFGDGTRLSIL.

As to this clonotype: A much larger clonotype is one base distant, so this may be a read error. This sequence joins TRBV12-3 or TRBV12-4 and TRBJ2-2, with 9 bases that match TRBD2. The V and J ends lost 11 bases and 4 bases, in that order; junction bases with no gene match: 11. CDR3 length: 15 residues. CDR3 bases: TGTGCCGGCGGCGTGGGAGCGGGGGGCACCGGGGAGCTGTTTTTT. Protein sequence: CAGGVGAGGTGELFF.

The rearrangement links TRBV12-3 or TRBV12-4 to TRBJ1-5; D is possibly TRBD1 (5 bases). CDR3 length: 14 amino acids. Deletions cut 6 bases from V and 3 bases from J, with 12 bases between. The CDR3 sequence: CASRGGSDNQPQHF. The CDR3 nucleotides are TGTGCCAGCAGGGGGGGGAGTGACAATCAGCCCCAGCATTTT.

Ten or more counts support this clonotype. The rearrangement uses TRBV12-3 or TRBV12-4 and TRBJ1-2; D might be TRBD1 (5 bases). Trimming left V 6 bases short and J 12 bases short, with 17 bases between. This CDR3 spans 12 amino acids. This CDR3 reads CASSRSRGVDTF. The CDR3 DNA reads as TGTGCCAGCAGCAGGAGCCGGGGGGTTGACACCTTC.

Many counts were recorded for this clonotype. The rearrangement joins TRBV12-3 or TRBV12-4 to TRBJ2-5; the D gene could be TRBD1 or TRBD2 (5 bases each). V was cut by 3 bases and J by 5 bases, with 10 bases left in between. CDR3 length equals 13 residues. The CDR3 DNA is TGTGCCAGCAGTTTGGGGGTCCTGGAGACCCAGTACTTC. It specifies CASSLGVLETQYF.

This clonotype was found a few times. The chain links TRBV3-1 to TRBJ2-7, with unresolved D. Per germline, CDR1 LGHDT and CDR2 YNNKEL (reference sequence). Trimming took off 1 base at V and 4 bases at J, with 14 bases between the two ends. The CDR3 has 15 amino acids. CDR3 bases: TGTGCCAGCAGCCAAGTCCTCCAGAACTTTTACGAGCAGTACTTC. Its translation is CASSQVLQNFYEQYF.

The CDR3 DNA follows: TGCAGCGTTGTGGTGTCGAACACCGGGGAGCTGTTTTTT. It encodes CSVVVSNTGELFF. The rearrangement links TRBV29-1 to TRBJ2-2; D not resolved. From germline, CDR1 is SQVTM and CDR2 ANQGSEA. Trimming removed 4 bases from V and 0 bases from J, with 6 bases in between. This CDR3 comprises 13 residues.

This clonotype was found many times. V gene TRBV12-3 or TRBV12-4 combines with J gene TRBJ2-3; weak D call: TRBD2 (5 bases). CDR3 size: 14 residues. Trimming pared 6 bases from V and 2 bases from J, leaving 12 bases between. The CDR3, as DNA: TGTGCCAGCAGGGACGGGGTTAACACAGATACGCAGTATTTT. Protein: CASRDGVNTDTQYF.

The CDR3 DNA follows: TGTGCCACCAGTGATTTGCCTTCCCCGGATACGCAGTATTTT. Translating gives CATSDLPSPDTQYF. V gene TRBV24-1 combines with J gene TRBJ2-3; no clear D gene. V lost 0 bases, J lost 6 bases, and 9 bases lay in between. The CDR3 has 14 amino acids. Per the germline V gene, CDR1 is KGHDR and CDR2 is SFDVKD.

This clonotype was observed a few times. The V and J genes are TRBV5-4 and TRBJ2-7, with D possibly being TRBD1 (5 bases). V was shortened by 4 bases and J by 1 base, with 15 bases between the two germline ends. Germline loops: CDR1 SGHNT, CDR2 YYREEE (reference sequence). This CDR3 comprises 15 residues. CDR3: CASSLWQGLSYEQYF. CDR3 nucleotides: TGTGCCAGCAGCCTTTGGCAGGGTTTATCCTACGAGCAGTACTTC.

The chain is built from TRBV4-2 and TRBJ1-1; D might be TRBD1 (5 bases). CDR3 size: 16 residues. The V and J ends lost 0 bases and 1 base respectively, with 12 bases between them. Germline CDR1 and CDR2: LGHNA and YNFKEQ. CDR3 nucleotides: TGTGCCAGCAGCCAAGAGGGGCAGACCAGGAACACTGAAGCTTTCTTT. This encodes CASSQEGQTRNTEAFF.

The chain combines TRBV6-5 with TRBJ1-2; a weak D match, TRBD1 (5 bases). The CDR3 has 13 amino acids. Germline lookup yields CDR1 MNHEY and CDR2 SVGAGI. The V gene lost 3 bases and the J gene lost 7 bases, with 12 bases spanning the gap. CDR3 protein: CASSYGGVGGYTF. The DNA for the CDR3 is TGTGCCAGCAGTTATGGAGGGGTGGGTGGCTACACCTTC.

Concerning this clonotype: Given a much more abundant clone one base away, this may be a read error. The rearrangement uses TRBV5-1 and TRBJ2-3, with TRBD2 identical over 8 bases. The CDR3 loop spans 12 amino acids. CDR1 and CDR2 from the germline V gene are SGHRS and YFSETQ. V was clipped by 0 bases and J by 14 bases; unmatched bases: 5. The CDR3 DNA follows: TGCGCCAGCAGCTTGGGGACTAGCTGGGTGTATTTT. This encodes CASSLGTSWVYF.